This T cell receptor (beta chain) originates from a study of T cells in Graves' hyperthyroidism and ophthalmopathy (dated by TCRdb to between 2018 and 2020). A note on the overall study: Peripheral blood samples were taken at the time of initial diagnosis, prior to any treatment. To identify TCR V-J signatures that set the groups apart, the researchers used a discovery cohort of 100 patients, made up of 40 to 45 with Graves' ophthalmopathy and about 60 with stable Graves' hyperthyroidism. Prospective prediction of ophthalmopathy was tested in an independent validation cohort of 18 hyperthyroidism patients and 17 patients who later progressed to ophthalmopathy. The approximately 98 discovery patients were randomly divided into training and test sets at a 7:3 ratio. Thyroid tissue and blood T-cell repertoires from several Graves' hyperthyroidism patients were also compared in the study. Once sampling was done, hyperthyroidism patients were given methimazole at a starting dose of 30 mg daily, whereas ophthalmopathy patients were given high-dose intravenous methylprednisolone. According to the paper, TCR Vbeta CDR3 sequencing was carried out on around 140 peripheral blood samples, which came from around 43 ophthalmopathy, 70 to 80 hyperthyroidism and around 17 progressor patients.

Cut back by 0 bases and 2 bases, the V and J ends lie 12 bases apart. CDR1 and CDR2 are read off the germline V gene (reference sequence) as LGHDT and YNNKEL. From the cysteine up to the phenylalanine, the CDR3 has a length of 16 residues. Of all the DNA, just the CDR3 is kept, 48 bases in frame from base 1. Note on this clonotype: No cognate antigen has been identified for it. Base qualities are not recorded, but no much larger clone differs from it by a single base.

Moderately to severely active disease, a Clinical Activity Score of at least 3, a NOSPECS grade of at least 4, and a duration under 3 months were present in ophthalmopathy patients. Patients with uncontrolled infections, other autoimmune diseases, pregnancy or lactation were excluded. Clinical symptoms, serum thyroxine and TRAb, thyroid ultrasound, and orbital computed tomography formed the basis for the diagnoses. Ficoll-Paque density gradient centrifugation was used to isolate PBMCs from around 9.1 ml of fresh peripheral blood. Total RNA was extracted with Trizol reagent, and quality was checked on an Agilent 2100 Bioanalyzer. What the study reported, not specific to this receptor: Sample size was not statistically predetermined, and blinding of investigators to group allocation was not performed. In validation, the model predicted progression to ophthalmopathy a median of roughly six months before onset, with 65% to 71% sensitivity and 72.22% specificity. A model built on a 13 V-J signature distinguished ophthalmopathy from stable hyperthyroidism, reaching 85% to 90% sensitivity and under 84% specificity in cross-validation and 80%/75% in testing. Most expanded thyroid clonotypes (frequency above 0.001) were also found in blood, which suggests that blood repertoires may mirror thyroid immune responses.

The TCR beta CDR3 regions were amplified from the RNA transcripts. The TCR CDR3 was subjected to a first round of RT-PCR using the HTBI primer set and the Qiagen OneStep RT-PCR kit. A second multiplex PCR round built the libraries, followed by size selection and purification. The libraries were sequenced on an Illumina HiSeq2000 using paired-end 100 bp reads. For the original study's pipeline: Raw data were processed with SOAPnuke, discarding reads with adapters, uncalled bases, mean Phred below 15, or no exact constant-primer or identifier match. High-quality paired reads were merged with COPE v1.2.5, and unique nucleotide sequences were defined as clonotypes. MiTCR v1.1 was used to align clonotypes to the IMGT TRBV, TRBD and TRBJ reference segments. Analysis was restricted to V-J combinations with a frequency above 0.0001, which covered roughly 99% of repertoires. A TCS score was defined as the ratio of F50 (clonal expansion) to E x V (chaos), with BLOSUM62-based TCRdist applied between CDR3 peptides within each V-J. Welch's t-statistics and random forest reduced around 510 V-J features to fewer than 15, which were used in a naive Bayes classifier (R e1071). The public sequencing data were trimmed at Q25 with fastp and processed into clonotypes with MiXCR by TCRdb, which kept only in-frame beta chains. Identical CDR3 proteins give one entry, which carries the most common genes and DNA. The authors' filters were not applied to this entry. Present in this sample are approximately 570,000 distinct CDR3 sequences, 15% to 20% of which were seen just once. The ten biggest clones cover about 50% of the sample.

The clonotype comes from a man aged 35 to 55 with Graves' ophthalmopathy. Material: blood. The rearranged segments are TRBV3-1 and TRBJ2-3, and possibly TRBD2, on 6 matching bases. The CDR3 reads CASSQDPGLYTDTQYF. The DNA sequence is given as TGTGCCAGCAGCCAAGATCCGGGACTCTACACAGATACGCAGTATTTT.